A single sample gave rise to the 22 T cell receptor beta chains below, sequenced in a study of molecular identifiers for immune sequencing clone quantification. TCRdb re-derived calls from the PCR reads in MiXCR, one entry per CDR3 protein. The data contain more than 450,000 distinct CDR3 sequences, 20% to 25% of them singletons. The sequenced material came from naive CD8+ T cells from blood, with Jurkat cell RNA spiked in. Subset given: FACS-sorted CD8+CD4-CCR7+CD45RA+ naive T cells. These receptor sequences come from a human donor in good health. Some libraries in this study had Jurkat cell RNA spiked in.

This clonotype has just one count. The gene calls are TRBV30 and TRBJ2-4, with 9 bases fitting TRBD1. The CDR3 is 17 amino acids. Germline V gives CDR1 GTSNPN, CDR2 SVGIG (reference sequence). The V segment lost 3 bases and the J segment 7 bases; nucleotides outside the gene matches: 16. The CDR3 DNA is TGTGCCTGGAGCGCTATTCGGGACAGGGCGAATTGGAACATTCAGTACTTC. Translating it yields CAWSAIRDRANWNIQYF.

The CDR3 loop reads CATSPGTGAHNEQFF. CDR3 sequence (DNA): TGTGCCACCAGTCCCGGGACAGGGGCTCACAATGAGCAGTTCTTC. V gene TRBV24-1 combines with J gene TRBJ2-1; TRBD1 matches 10 bases. Germline trimming cut 6 bases from V and 5 bases from J; bases unmatched to any gene: 6. From germline, CDR1 is KGHDR and CDR2 SFDVKD. This CDR3 is 15 amino acids long.

This clonotype has more than one count but fewer than ten. The CDR3 DNA is TGCGCCAGCAGCCTAAATTTCCACGAGCAGTACTTC. Its protein product is CASSLNFHEQYF. The V gene is TRBV5-1, the J gene TRBJ2-7; D is uncertain. CDR3 length: 12 amino acids. CDR1 is SGHRS and CDR2 is YFSETQ in the germline V gene. Trimming left V 4 bases short and J 5 bases short, with 10 bases between.

Only a few counts were recorded for this clonotype. This chain joins TRBV6-1 and TRBJ2-5; weak D call: TRBD1 (5 bases). This CDR3 region has 13 residues. Germline V CDR1 and CDR2: MNHNS, SASEGT. V shed 6 bases and J shed 1 base, with 9 bases lying between them. The CDR3 region is CASRGQAQETQYF. The CDR3 coding sequence is TGTGCCAGCAGAGGACAAGCCCAAGAGACCCAGTACTTC.

In this sample, this clonotype turned up once. The J gene is TRBJ2-4, the V gene TRBV27, with D tentatively TRBD1 (5 bases). CDR3 length: 14 amino acids. CDR1 is MNHEY, CDR2 SMNVEV, per germline (reference sequence). The V end lost 2 bases, the J end lost 8 bases, and 13 bases lay between the germline ends. In DNA, the CDR3 is TGTGCCAGCAGTTTACCCCCGCAGGGATACATTCAGTACTTC. Translation gives CASSLPPQGYIQYF.

With regard to this clonotype: Relative to the germline gene, one junction end is altered; a read error may explain this. The chain combines TRBV19 with TRBJ2-2; D is perhaps TRBD2 (5 bases). This CDR3 has 13 residues. The V gene's germline CDR1 is LNHDA and CDR2 SQIVND (reference sequence). In DNA form, the CDR3 reads TGTGCCAGTAGCGGAGGCCCCCCCGGGGAGCTGTCTTTT. Translated: CASSGGPPGELSF.

This clonotype appeared many times. The CDR3 DNA is TGTGCCAGCAGAGGAAGCGGGATATACAATGAGCAGTTCTTC. Translation: CASRGSGIYNEQFF. The rearrangement uses TRBV6-6 and TRBJ2-1, with 7 bases aligning to TRBD2. Unmatched junction bases numbered 6, after V lost 6 bases and J lost 4 bases. The CDR3 is made up of 14 amino acids. The germline V gene encodes CDR1 MNHNY and CDR2 SVGAGI (reference sequence).

This clonotype was counted between two and nine times. The chain carries TRBV6-2 or TRBV6-3 and TRBJ1-2; D remains unclear. The CDR3 extends over 12 amino acids. From germline, CDR1 is MNHEY and CDR2 SVGEGT. V was shortened by 3 bases and J by 3 bases, with 5 bases between the two germline ends. CDR3 coding DNA: TGTGCCAGCAGTTATGTTGACTATGGCTACACCTTC. Its translation: CASSYVDYGYTF.

The chain recombines TRBV19 with TRBJ2-1, with D tentatively TRBD1 or TRBD2 (5 bases each). Per germline, CDR1 LNHDA and CDR2 SQIVND (reference sequence). The ends were cut back, 6 bases at V and 10 bases at J, with 13 bases in the middle. The CDR3 is made up of 12 amino acids. The CDR3 region has the DNA TGTGCCAGTAGGGGGGAGTCCGGGGAGCAGTTCTTC. This encodes CASRGESGEQFF.

As concerns this clonotype: This may come from a read error, since a much larger clone is one base off. This chain connects TRBV7-8 to TRBJ2-1, with TRBD1 identical over 10 bases. Germline V gene lookup returns CDR1 SGHVS and CDR2 FQNEAQ. The CDR3 totals 14 residues. Here the CDR3 DNA reads TGTGCCAGCAGCCCCGGGACAGGGGTCAATGGGCAGTTCTTC. As protein: CASSPGTGVNGQFF. The full variable domain, rest sourced from reference TRBV7-8 and TRBJ2-1, is GAGVSQSPRYKVAKRGQDVALRCDPISGHVSLFWYQQALGQGPEFLTYFQNEAQLDKSGLPSDRFFAERPEGSVSTLKIQRTQQEDSAVYLCASSPGTGVNGQFFGPGTRLTVL.

The chain has TRBV6-1 and TRBJ2-3; the D is unclear. Germline-derived CDR1 and CDR2 are MNHNS and SASEGT. The CDR3 has 12 amino acids. V shed 7 bases and J shed 6 bases, with 11 bases lying between them. CDR3 in amino acids: CASKLTTDTQYF. CDR3 DNA sequence: TGTGCCAGCAAACTTACTACGGATACGCAGTATTTT.

The chain combines TRBV4-1 with TRBJ2-1; a possible D gene is TRBD2 (6 bases). V was shortened by 0 bases and J by 7 bases, with 22 bases between the two germline ends. Germline assignment: CDR1 MGHRA and CDR2 YSYEKL. The CDR3 extends over 18 amino acids. CDR3 protein: CASSQDPPTSGGENEQFF. DNA for the CDR3: TGCGCCAGCAGCCAAGATCCCCCGACTAGTGGAGGTGAAAATGAGCAGTTCTTC.

This clonotype was counted many times. The CDR3 loop is CASSLSWGAPSGRLETQYF. The DNA for the CDR3 is TGTGCCAGCAGCTTATCGTGGGGGGCGCCTAGCGGGAGATTGGAGACCCAGTACTTC. The chain joins TRBV7-6 to TRBJ2-5, with TRBD2 identical over 10 bases. CDR1 and CDR2 (germline): SGHVS, FNYEAQ. The CDR3 totals 19 residues. With 2 bases clipped from V and 5 bases from J, the junction kept 17 bases outside the gene matches.

This clonotype occurred many times. V is TRBV6-2 or TRBV6-3 and J is TRBJ2-7; D is ambiguous. CDR1 is MNHEY, CDR2 SVGEGT, per germline. This CDR3 comprises 18 residues. Trimming left V 0 bases short and J 4 bases short, with 22 bases between. This CDR3 reads CASSYSAAQGVILYEQYF. CDR3 sequence (DNA): TGTGCCAGCAGTTACTCGGCGGCCCAAGGCGTTATACTATACGAGCAGTACTTC.

This clonotype was detected many times. The CDR3 region is CASSFRAGVNEQFF. The CDR3 nucleotides are TGTGCCAGCAGTTTTCGAGCGGGAGTCAATGAGCAGTTCTTC. This sequence joins TRBV27 and TRBJ2-1, with 8 bases identical to TRBD2. The CDR3 contains 14 residues. The V and J ends lost 3 bases and 6 bases, in that order; junction bases with no gene match: 4. Germline V CDR1 and CDR2: MNHEY, SMNVEV (reference sequence).

V is TRBV19 and J is TRBJ2-3; 7 bases are shared with TRBD1. CDR3 length: 14 residues. Germline V CDR1 and CDR2: LNHDA, SQIVND (reference sequence). Trimming took 2 bases from V and 4 from J; bases not matched to a gene: 3. Written as DNA, the CDR3 is TGTGCCAGTAGTATAAGACAGGGATCAGATACGCAGTATTTT. Translating gives CASSIRQGSDTQYF.

Concerning this clonotype itself: A much more abundant neighbour one base away suggests this may be a read error. This chain uses TRBV30 with TRBJ2-7, with D perhaps assigned TRBD1 or TRBD2 (5 bases each). The CDR3 is made up of 13 amino acids. The V end was cut by 0 bases, the J end by 9 bases, with 15 bases between. CDR1 is GTSNPN, CDR2 SVGIG, per germline (reference sequence). CDR3 in DNA: TGTGCCTGGAGTGTAGGCCCCAGGGACGGGCAGTACTTC. It is translated as CAWSVGPRDGQYF.

This clonotype was seen repeatedly, ten times or more. The chain recombines TRBV9 with TRBJ2-2; D not certain. Germline V CDR1 and CDR2: SGDLS, YYNGEE. V lost 1 base to trimming and J lost 0 bases, with 10 bases between them. The CDR3 loop spans 16 amino acids. DNA of the CDR3: TGTGCCAGCAGCGTAAGCACCTACGCGAACACCGGGGAGCTGTTTTTT. Its translation is CASSVSTYANTGELFF.

The DNA for the CDR3 is TGTGCCAGTAGTATCCGGGGTCGGACAGATACGCAGTATTTT. Translated, it gives CASSIRGRTDTQYF. The chain uses TRBV19 and TRBJ2-3; D might be TRBD2 (5 bases). V dropped 3 bases and J dropped 3 bases, with 10 bases sitting between them. The CDR3 is 14 amino acids. The germline CDR1 and CDR2 sequences are LNHDA and SQIVND (reference sequence).

This clonotype was detected only a few times. The genes are TRBV3-1 and TRBJ2-1; the match to TRBD2 covers 13 bases. After removal of 5 bases from V and 6 bases from J, the junction contained 4 bases not matched to a gene. The CDR3 has 15 amino acids. Per germline, CDR1 LGHDT and CDR2 YNNKEL (reference sequence). The DNA of the CDR3 is TGTGCCAGCAGCTTAAGACTAGCGGGAGGCAATGAGCAGTTCTTC. Translating it yields CASSLRLAGGNEQFF.

In its sample, this clonotype was seen a few times. The V gene is TRBV2, the J gene TRBJ1-2, with 12 bases identical to TRBD1. The CDR3 is 19 residues long. The trim removed 1 base at V and 4 bases at J, leaving 13 bases unmatched. Germline V gene sequence: CDR1 SNHLY, CDR2 FYNNEI. The CDR3 coding sequence is TGTGCCAGCAGTGAAGGGGTCGGGACAGGGGGCTATAGCATCTATGGCTACACCTTC. Its protein product is CASSEGVGTGGYSIYGYTF. Based on the CDR3 plus reference TRBV2 and TRBJ1-2, the full variable domain is EPEVTQTPSHQVTQMGQEVILRCVPISNHLYFYWYRQILGQKVEFLVSFYNNEISEKSEIFDDQFSVERPDGSNFTLKIRSTKLEDSAMYFCASSEGVGTGGYSIYGYTFGSGTRLTVV.

The table lists this clonotype with a few counts. The chain links TRBV6-6 to TRBJ2-7; D is ambiguous. The CDR3 length is 13 residues. Trimming took 2 bases from V and 2 from J, leaving 7 bases between them. Germline values: CDR1 MNHNY, CDR2 SVGAGI (reference sequence). CDR3 DNA: TGTGCCAGCAGTTACCGAGAAACCTACGAGCAGTACTTC. Its translation: CASSYRETYEQYF.